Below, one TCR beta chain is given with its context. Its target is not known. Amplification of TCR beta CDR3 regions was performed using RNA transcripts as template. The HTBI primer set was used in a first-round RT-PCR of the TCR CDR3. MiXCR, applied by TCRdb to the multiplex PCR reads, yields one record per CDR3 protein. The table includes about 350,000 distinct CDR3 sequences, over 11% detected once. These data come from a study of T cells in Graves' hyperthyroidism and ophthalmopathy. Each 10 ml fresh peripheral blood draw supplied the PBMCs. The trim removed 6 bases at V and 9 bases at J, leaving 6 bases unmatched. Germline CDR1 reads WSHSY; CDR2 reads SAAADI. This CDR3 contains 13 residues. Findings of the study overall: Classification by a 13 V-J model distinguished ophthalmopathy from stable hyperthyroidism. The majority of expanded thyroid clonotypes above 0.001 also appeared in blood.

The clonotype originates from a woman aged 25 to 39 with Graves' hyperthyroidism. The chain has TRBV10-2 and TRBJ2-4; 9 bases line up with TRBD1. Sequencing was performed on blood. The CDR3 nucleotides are TGCGCCAGCAGCCCCGGACAGGGGCTCATTCAGTACTTC. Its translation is CASSPGQGLIQYF.